The T cell receptor beta chain described here comes from a study of identical twins. Study results and limitations: It was possible that invariant MAIT and iNKT cells partly confounded the zero-insertion analyses.

With regard to this clonotype: Its antigen is undetermined.

Trimming removed 1 base at V and 0 bases at J, with 11 bases between. CDR3 size: 15 residues. Per germline, CDR1 DFQATT and CDR2 SNEGSKA (reference sequence). TCRdb reprocessed the 5' RACE reads with MiXCR, giving one entry per CDR3 protein. The sample records about 790,000 distinct CDR3 sequences, roughly 20% being singletons. The same sample was also used in a study of T cells expressing NK-cell markers. That publication notes: A range of about 1.0-7.0% of CD8+ T cells consisted of dominant NKG2C+ clonotypes in about six donors. Whether expanded NKG2C+ T cell clones were HCMV-specific remained unclear.

The source is a woman under 30 in good health. The chain carries TRBV20-1 and TRBJ2-3; D is unresolved. Sequencing was performed on PBMCs. The CDR3 is CSARVVTTSTDTQYF. The CDR3 region has the DNA TGCAGTGCTAGAGTTGTGACCACCAGCACAGATACGCAGTATTTT.